The clone carrying this T cell receptor beta chain was found a few times. The sample originates from a study of blood T cell repertoires in COVID-19. Whole-study context: The analysed material was cDNA or gDNA that came from T cells, B-cell-depleted T cells, or PBMCs.

Deletions cut 11 bases from V and 4 bases from J, with 14 bases between. Germline V gene sequence: CDR1 MDHEN, CDR2 SYDVKM. The CDR3 is made up of 12 amino acids. Assay used: immunoSEQ multiplex PCR; TCRdb lists only in-frame clones, some missing. The data show under 250,000 clones, with about four fifths seen just once and 2% to 3% held by the top ten. This receptor was obtained from a woman between 35 and 50 years old with active or convalescent COVID-19. Specimen: peripheral blood. The rearrangement links TRBV28 to TRBJ1-1; D remains ambiguous. The CDR3 DNA follows: TGTGCCGCTCGACGGGGAGCCACTGAAGCTTTCTTT. Translating gives CAARRGATEAFF.